This T cell receptor beta chain is from a study of blood T cell repertoires in COVID-19. Turning to the study itself: The United States, Italy and Spain provided the acute and convalescent COVID-19 samples. T cells, B-cell-depleted T cells, or PBMCs provided the cDNA or gDNA that served as material.

Between the trimmed V and J ends, which lost 5 bases and 0 bases, there was a span of 11 bases. The germline V gene encodes CDR1 GTSNPN and CDR2 SVGIG (reference sequence). The CDR3 totals 14 residues. The authors' processing: From reference gene primer amplification, estimates of nucleated cell counts were derived. TCRdb keeps only in-frame clones here, not all; method: immunoSEQ multiplex PCR. V, J and clone size derive from that table, while D and trimming were established from the DNA sequence. This sample yields around 78,000 clones, of which around 84% are seen a single time; about a tenth belongs to the top ten.

This sequence joins TRBV30 and TRBJ1-3; no firm D call. The sequence came from an older man with active or convalescent COVID-19. The sample comprised peripheral blood. The CDR3 is CAWLSISSGNTIYF. The CDR3 DNA reads as TGTGCCTGGCTATCCATAAGCTCTGGAAACACCATATATTTT.